The TCR beta chain under discussion was sequenced for a study of hypomethylating agent response in myelodysplastic syndrome. CDR3 length: 13 residues. CDR1 and CDR2 from the germline V gene are SGHNT and YENEEA. Trimming took off 4 bases at V and 8 bases at J, with 14 bases between the two ends. In this sample, this clone turned up a few times. Its antigen is as yet unknown. Per the study methods: Of some 170,000 unique clonotypes, more than 1.5% were previously reported viral-epitope-specific in VDJdb. Produced via immunoSEQ multiplex PCR; TCRdb's table is partial and in-frame only. That table gives V, J and clone size, and the DNA gave D and trimming. Among about 3,000 clones, roughly 87% were seen once, and the ten largest hold 19%. Study conclusions and caveats: The cohort was small, with only 10 to 12 patients analyzed.

This clonotype originated in a human donor with myelodysplastic syndrome. The chain is built from TRBV11-3 and TRBJ1-2; D call uncertain. Sequenced here: bone marrow, sampled before or after starting hypomethylating agent treatment for myelodysplastic syndrome (not recorded which). CDR3 in DNA: TGTGCCAGCAGCTCCCTTCCGGCGGGCGGCTACACCTTC. It specifies CASSSLPAGGYTF.